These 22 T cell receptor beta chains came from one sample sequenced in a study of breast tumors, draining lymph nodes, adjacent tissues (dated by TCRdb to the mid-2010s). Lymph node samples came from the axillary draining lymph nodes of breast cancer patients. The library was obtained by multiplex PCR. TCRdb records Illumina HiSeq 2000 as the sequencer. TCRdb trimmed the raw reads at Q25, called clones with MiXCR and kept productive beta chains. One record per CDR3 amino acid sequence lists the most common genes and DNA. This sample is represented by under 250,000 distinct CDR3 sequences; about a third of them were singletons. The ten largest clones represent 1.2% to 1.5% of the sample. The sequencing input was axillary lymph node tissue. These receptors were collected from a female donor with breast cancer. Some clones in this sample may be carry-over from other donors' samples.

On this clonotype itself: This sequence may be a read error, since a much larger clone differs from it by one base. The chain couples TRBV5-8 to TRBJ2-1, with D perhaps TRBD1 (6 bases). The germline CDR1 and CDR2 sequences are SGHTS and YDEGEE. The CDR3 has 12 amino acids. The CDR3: CASSGQYTEQFF. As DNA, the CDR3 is TGTGCCAGCAGTGGACAGTACACTGAGCAGTTCTTC.

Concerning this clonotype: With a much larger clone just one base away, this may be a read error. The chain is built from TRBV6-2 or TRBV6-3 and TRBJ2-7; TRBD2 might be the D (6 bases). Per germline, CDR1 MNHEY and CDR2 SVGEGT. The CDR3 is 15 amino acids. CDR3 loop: CAGSYGGAISYEQYF. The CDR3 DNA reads TGTGCCGGCAGTTACGGCGGGGCGATTTCCTACGAGCAGTACTTC.

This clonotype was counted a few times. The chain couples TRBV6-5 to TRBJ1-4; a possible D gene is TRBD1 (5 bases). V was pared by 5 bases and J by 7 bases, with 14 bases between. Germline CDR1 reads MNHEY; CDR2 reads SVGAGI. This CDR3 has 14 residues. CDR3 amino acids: CASSHDSVGEKLFF. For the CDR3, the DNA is TGTGCCAGCAGTCACGACAGCGTCGGTGAAAAACTGTTTTTT.

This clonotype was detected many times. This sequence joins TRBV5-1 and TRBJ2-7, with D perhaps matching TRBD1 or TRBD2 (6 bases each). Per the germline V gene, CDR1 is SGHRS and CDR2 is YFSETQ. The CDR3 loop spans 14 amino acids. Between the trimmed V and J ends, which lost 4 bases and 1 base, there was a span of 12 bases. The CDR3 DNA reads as TGCGCCAGCAGCCCGGGGGACATTTCCTACGAGCAGTACTTC. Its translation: CASSPGDISYEQYF.

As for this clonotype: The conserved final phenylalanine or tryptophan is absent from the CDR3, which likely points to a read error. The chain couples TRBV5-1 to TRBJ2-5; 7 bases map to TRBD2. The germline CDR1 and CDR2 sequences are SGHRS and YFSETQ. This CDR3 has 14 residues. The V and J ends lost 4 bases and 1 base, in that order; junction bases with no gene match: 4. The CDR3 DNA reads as TGCGCCAGCAGCCGCGGGACTACCCAAGAGACCCAGTACGTC. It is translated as CASSRGTTQETQYV.

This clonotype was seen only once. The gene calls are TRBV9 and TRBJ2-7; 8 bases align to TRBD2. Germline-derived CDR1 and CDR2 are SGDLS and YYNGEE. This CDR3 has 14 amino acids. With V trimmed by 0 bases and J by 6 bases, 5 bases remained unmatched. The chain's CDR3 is CASSVGLAPGEQYF. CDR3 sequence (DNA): TGTGCCAGCAGCGTAGGACTAGCGCCTGGCGAGCAGTACTTC.

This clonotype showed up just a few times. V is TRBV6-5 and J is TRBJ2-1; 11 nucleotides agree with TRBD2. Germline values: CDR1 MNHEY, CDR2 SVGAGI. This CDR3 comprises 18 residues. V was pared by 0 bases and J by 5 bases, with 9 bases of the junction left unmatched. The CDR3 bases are TGTGCCAGCAGTTACTCGGGCCAACTAGCGGGAGTGCACAATGAGCAGTTCTTC. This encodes CASSYSGQLAGVHNEQFF.

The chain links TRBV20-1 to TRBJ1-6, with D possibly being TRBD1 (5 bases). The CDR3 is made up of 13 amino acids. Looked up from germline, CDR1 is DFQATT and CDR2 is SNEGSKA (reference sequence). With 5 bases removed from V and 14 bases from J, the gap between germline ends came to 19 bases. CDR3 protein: CSAPGTSGWALHF. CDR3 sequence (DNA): TGCAGTGCTCCCGGGACTAGCGGGTGGGCCCTCCACTTT.

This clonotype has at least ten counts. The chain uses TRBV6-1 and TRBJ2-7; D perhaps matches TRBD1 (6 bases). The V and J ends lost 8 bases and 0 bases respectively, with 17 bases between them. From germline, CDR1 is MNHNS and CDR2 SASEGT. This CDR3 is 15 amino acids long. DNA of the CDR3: TGTGCCAGCCGTTATACCGGGACAAACTCCTACGAGCAGTACTTC. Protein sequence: CASRYTGTNSYEQYF.

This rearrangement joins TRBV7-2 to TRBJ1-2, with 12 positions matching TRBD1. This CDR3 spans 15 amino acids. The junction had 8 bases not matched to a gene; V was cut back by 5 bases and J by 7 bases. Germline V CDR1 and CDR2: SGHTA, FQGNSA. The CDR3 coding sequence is TGTGCCAGCAGCCTTCTGGGACAGGGGGCCGGTGGCTACACCTTC. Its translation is CASSLLGQGAGGYTF.

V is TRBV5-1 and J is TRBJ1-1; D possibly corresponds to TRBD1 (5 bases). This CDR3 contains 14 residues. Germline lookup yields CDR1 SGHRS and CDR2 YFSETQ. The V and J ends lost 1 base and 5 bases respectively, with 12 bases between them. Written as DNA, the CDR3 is TGCGCCAGCAGCTTGCTTGGGAAGGGGACTGAAGCTTTCTTT. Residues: CASSLLGKGTEAFF.

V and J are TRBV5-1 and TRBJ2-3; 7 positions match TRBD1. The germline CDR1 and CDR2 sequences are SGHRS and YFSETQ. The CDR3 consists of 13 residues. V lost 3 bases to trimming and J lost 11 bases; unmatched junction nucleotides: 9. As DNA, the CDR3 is TGCGCCAGCAGCTCGGGACAGTACAATGAGCAGTATTTT. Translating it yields CASSSGQYNEQYF.

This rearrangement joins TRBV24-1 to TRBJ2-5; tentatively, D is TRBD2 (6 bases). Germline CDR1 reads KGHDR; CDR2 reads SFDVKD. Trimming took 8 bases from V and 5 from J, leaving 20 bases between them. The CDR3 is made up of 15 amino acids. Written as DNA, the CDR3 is TGTGCCACCATTGCATCGGGGAGGTTGGGGGAGACCCAGTACTTC. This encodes CATIASGRLGETQYF.

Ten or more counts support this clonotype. The CDR3 sequence: CASSPGLGPRGIHEQFF. The CDR3 DNA is TGTGCCAGCAGCCCGGGTTTAGGGCCGAGGGGGATCCATGAGCAGTTCTTC. The V and J genes are TRBV7-9 and TRBJ2-1; tentatively, D is TRBD1 (6 bases). This CDR3 comprises 17 residues. V was cut by 5 bases and J by 8 bases, with 25 bases left in between. Germline CDR1 is SEHNR and CDR2 is FQNEAQ (reference sequence).

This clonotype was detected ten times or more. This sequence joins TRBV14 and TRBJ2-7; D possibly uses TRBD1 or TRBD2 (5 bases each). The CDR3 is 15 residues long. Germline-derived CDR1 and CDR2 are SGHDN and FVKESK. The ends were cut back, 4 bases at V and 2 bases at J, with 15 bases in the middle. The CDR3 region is CASSRGEWRPYEQYF. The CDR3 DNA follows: TGTGCCAGCAGCCGAGGGGAATGGAGGCCCTACGAGCAGTACTTC.

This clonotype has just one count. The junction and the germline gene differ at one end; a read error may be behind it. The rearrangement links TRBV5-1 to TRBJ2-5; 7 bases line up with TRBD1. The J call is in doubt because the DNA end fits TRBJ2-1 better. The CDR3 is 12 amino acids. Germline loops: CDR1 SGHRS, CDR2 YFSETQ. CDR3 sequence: CAISLTGSEQFF. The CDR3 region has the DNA TGCGCCATCAGCTTGACAGGGAGTGAGCAGTTCTTC.

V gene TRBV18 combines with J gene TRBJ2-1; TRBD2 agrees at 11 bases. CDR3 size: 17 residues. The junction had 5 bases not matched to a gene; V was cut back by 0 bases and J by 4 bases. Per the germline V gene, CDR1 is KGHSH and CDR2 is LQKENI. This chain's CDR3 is CASSPPGRLAGYNEQFF. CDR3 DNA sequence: TGTGCCAGCTCACCACCGGGAAGACTAGCGGGGTACAATGAGCAGTTCTTC.

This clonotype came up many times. This chain's CDR3 is CSITVGDTQYF. Here the CDR3 DNA reads TGCAGCATTACTGTCGGAGATACGCAGTATTTT. This chain links TRBV20-1 with TRBJ2-3; unclear D gene. The CDR3 has 11 amino acids. Germline V gene sequence: CDR1 DFQATT, CDR2 SNEGSKA (reference sequence).

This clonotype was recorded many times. The CDR3 nucleotides are TGTGCCAGCAGCTTGACAGGGATACGAAGAGATACGCAGTATTTT. This encodes CASSLTGIRRDTQYF. The chain combines TRBV7-3 with TRBJ2-3; 7 bases map to TRBD1. The V gene end was trimmed by 3 bases and the J gene end by 5 bases; junction bases not matched to a gene: 8. The germline V gene encodes CDR1 SGHTA and CDR2 FQGTGA. This CDR3 spans 15 amino acids.

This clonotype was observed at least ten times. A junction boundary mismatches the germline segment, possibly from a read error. The CDR3 coding sequence is TGTGCCAGCAGTTACCGGACTAGCAGAGATACGCAGTATTTT. Amino acid sequence: CASSYRTSRDTQYF. The V call is TRBV6-5, the J call TRBJ2-3, with 8 bases identical to TRBD2. Germline CDR1 MNHEY, CDR2 SVGAGI. CDR3 size: 14 residues.

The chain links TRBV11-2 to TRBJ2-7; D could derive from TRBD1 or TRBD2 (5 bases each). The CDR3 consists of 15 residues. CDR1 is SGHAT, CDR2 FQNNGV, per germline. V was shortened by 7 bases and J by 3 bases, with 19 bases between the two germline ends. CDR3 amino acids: CASNPGTGRGYEQYF. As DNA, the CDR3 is TGTGCCAGCAACCCCGGGACGGGACGGGGCTACGAGCAGTACTTC.

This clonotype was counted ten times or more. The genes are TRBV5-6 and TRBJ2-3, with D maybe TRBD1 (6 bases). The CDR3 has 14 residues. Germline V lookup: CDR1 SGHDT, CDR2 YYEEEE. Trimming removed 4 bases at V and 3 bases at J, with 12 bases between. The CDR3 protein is CASSIGQKTDTQYF. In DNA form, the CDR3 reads TGTGCCAGCAGCATAGGACAGAAGACAGATACGCAGTATTTT.